Each of the 6 T cell receptor beta chains below was sequenced from the same sample in a study of CD8+ T cells in alopecia areata (dated by TCRdb to 2016 to 2018). The library was generated by the immunoSEQ multiplex PCR assay. RNA was extracted from all samples and reverse transcribed into cDNA, which served as template for TCR sequencing. TCRdb holds this immuneACCESS table with in-frame rearrangements only. Some clones are missing; in checked studies, unresolved V genes explain under half, and the rest has no known cause. The sample profile shows approximately 200,000 clones; approximately 47% of them were found once. In total, the top ten clones hold about 2.6% of the sample. The intended sense of this specimen's treatment or condition label: oral pan-JAK inhibitor, 5-10 mg twice daily. Sample: CD4+ T cells sorted from blood, taken at approximately week 36, from a patient treated with tofacitinib. The receptors were sampled from a human donor with alopecia areata.

This clone has a handful of counts. The CDR3 loop reads CASSRRTSGPYNEQFF. DNA of the CDR3: TGTGCCAGCAGTAGGAGGACTAGCGGGCCGTACAATGAGCAGTTCTTC. This sequence joins TRBV28 and TRBJ2-1; 11 positions agree with TRBD2. Germline loops: CDR1 MDHEN, CDR2 SYDVKM. V shed 5 bases, J shed 4 bases, and the junction held 7 bases outside the gene matches. This CDR3 has 16 residues.

The chain is built from TRBV7-2 and TRBJ1-1; D is undetermined. CDR3 length equals 12 residues. V lost 4 bases and J lost 1, with 4 bases in between. The germline V gene encodes CDR1 SGHTA and CDR2 FQGNSA. CDR3 bases: TGTGCCAGCAGCTCCAGGAACACTGAAGCTTTCTTT. Its translation is CASSSRNTEAFF.

The rearrangement joins TRBV29-1 to TRBJ2-7, with 11 bases that match TRBD2. The CDR3 is made up of 18 amino acids. The V and J ends lost 0 bases and 2 bases, in that order; junction bases with no gene match: 12. Germline V CDR1 and CDR2: SQVTM, ANQGSEA. CDR3 protein: CSVEDSIAGGPYTYEQYF. CDR3 in DNA: TGCAGCGTTGAAGATTCAATAGCGGGAGGGCCTTACACCTACGAGCAGTACTTC.

The rearrangement uses TRBV5-4 and TRBJ1-5; no clear D. Trimming took off 0 bases at V and 1 base at J, with 5 bases between the two ends. The CDR3 is made up of 14 amino acids. CDR1 and CDR2 from the germline V gene are SGHNT and YYREEE (reference sequence). CDR3 amino acids: CASSLAGSNQPQHF. Written as DNA, the CDR3 is TGTGCCAGCAGCTTGGCCGGGAGCAATCAGCCCCAGCATTTT.

Comment on this clone: One end of the junction varies from germline; a read error may be responsible. The rearrangement links TRBV20-1 to TRBJ2-3; D is unclear. CDR1 DFQATT and CDR2 SNEGSKA come from the germline V gene (reference sequence). This CDR3 region has 11 residues. The CDR3 loop reads CSARAGDTQYF. CDR3 sequence (DNA): TGCAGTGCGAGAGCTGGGGATACGCAGTATTTT.

The CDR3 DNA sequence: TGTGCCAGCAGTTGGACCCACGAAGAGACCCAGTACTTC. Amino acid sequence: CASSWTHEETQYF. This rearrangement joins TRBV27 to TRBJ2-5; D gene uncertain. In germline, CDR1 is MNHEY, CDR2 SMNVEV (reference sequence). Trimming left V 4 bases short and J 3 bases short, with 9 bases between. CDR3 size: 13 residues.